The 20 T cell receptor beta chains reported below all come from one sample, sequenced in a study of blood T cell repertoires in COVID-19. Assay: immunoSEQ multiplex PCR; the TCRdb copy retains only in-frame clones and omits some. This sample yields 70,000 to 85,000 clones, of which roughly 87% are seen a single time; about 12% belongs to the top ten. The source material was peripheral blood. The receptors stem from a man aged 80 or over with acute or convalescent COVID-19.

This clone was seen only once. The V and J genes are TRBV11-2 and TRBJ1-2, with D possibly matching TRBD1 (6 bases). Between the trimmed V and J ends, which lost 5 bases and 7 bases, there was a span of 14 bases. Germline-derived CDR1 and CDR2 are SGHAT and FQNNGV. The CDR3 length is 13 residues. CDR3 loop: CASSPRQVFGYTF. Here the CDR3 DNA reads TGTGCCAGCAGCCCCAGACAGGTTTTTGGCTACACCTTC.

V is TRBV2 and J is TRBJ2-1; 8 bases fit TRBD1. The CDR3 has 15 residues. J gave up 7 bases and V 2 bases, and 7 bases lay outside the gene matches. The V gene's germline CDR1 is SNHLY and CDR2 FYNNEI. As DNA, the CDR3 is TGTGCCAGCAGTGAAAGCCAGGGGGCTGGGAATGAGCAGTTCTTC. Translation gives CASSESQGAGNEQFF. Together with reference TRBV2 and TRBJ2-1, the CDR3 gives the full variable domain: EPEVTQTPSHQVTQMGQEVILRCVPISNHLYFYWYRQILGQKVEFLVSFYNNEISEKSEIFDDQFSVERPDGSNFTLKIRSTKLEDSAMYFCASSESQGAGNEQFFGPGTRLTVL.

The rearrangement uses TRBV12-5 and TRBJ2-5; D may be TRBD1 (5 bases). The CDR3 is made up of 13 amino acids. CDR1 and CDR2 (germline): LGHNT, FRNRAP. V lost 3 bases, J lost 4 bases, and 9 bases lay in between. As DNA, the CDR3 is TGTGCTAGTGGTTTCGATAGGGGAGAGACCCAGTACTTC. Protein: CASGFDRGETQYF.

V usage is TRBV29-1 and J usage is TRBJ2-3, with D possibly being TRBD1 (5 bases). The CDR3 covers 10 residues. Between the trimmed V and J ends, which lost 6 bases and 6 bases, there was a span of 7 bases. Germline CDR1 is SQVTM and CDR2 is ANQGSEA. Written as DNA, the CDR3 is TGCAGCGTACCAGGGGATACGCAGTATTTT. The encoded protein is CSVPGDTQYF.

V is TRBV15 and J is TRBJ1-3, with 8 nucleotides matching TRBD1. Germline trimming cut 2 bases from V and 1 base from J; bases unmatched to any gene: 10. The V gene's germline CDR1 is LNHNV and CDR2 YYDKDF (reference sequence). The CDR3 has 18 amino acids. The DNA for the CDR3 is TGTGCCACCAGCAGATCCATGGACAGGGCTTTTTCTGGAAACACCATATATTTT. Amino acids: CATSRSMDRAFSGNTIYF.

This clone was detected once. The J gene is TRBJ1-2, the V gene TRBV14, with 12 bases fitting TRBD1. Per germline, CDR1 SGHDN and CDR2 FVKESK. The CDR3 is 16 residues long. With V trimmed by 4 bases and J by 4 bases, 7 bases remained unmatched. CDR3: CASSPTGTGGGYGYTF. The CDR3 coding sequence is TGTGCCAGCAGCCCAACCGGGACAGGGGGCGGCTATGGCTACACCTTC. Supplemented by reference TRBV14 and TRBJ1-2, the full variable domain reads EAGVTQFPSHSVIEKGQTVTLRCDPISGHDNLYWYRRVMGKEIKFLLHFVKESKQDESGMPNNRFLAERTGGTYSTLKVQPAELEDSGVYFCASSPTGTGGGYGYTFGSGTRLTVV.

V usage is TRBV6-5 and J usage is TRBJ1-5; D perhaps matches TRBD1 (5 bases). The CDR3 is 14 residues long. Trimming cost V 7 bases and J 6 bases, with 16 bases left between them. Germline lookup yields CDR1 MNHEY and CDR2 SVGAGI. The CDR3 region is CASNEGEGTQPQHF. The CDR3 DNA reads TGTGCCAGCAACGAAGGGGAGGGGACTCAGCCCCAGCATTTT.

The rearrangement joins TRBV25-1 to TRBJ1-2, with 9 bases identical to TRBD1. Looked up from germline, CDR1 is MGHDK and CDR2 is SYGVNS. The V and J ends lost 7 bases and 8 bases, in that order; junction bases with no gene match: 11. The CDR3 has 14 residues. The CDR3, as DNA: TGTGCCAGCACCCCCGCCGGGACAGGGAACGGCTACACCTTC. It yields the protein CASTPAGTGNGYTF.

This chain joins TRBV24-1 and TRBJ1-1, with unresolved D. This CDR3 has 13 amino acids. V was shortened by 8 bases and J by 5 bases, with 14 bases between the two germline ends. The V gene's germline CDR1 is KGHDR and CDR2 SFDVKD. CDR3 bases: TGTGCCACCACCCTCCCCCCCTTTACTGAAGCTTTCTTT. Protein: CATTLPPFTEAFF.

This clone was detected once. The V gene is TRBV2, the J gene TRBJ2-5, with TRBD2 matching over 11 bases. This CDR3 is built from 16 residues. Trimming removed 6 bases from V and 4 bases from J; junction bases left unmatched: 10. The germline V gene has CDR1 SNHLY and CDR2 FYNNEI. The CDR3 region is CASSPTSGGRGETQYF. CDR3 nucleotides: TGTGCCAGCAGCCCAACTAGCGGGGGTCGAGGAGAGACCCAGTACTTC.

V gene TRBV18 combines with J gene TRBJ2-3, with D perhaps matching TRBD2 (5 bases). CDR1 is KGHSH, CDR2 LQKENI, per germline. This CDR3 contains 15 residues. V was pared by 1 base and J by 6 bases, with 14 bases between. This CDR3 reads CASSPLGLKGDTQYF. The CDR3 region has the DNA TGTGCCAGCTCACCACTCGGACTCAAAGGGGATACGCAGTATTTT.

The CDR3 loop reads CASSPQDRGYTGELFF. Written as DNA, the CDR3 is TGTGCCAGCTCACCACAGGACAGGGGGTACACCGGGGAGCTGTTTTTT. The rearrangement uses TRBV18 and TRBJ2-2; TRBD1 agrees at 10 bases. The CDR3 loop spans 16 amino acids. Germline lookup yields CDR1 KGHSH and CDR2 LQKENI. Germline trimming cut 1 base from V and 3 bases from J; bases unmatched to any gene: 2.

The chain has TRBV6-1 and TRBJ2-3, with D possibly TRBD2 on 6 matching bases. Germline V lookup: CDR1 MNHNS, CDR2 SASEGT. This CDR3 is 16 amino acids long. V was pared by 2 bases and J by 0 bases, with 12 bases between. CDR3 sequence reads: CASSERLGLSTDTQYF. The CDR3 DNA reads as TGTGCCAGCAGTGAACGTTTGGGACTTAGCACAGATACGCAGTATTTT.

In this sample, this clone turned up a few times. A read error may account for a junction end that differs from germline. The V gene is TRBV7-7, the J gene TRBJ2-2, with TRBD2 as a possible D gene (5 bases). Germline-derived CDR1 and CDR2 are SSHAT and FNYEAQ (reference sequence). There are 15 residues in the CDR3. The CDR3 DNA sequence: TGTGCTAGCAGCTTGAGGTCGGGGAATAGCGGGGAGCTGTTTTTT. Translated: CASSLRSGNSGELFF.

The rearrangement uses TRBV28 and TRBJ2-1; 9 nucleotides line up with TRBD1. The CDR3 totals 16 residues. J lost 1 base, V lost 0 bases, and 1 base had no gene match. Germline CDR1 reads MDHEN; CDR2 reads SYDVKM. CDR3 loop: CASSLWGQGSYNEQFF. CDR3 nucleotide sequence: TGTGCCAGCAGTTTATGGGGACAGGGTTCCTACAATGAGCAGTTCTTC.

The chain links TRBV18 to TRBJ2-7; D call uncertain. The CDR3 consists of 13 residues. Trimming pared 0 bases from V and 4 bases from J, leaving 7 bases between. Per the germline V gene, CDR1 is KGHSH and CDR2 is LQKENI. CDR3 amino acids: CASSPPVVYEQYF. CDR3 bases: TGTGCCAGCTCACCACCGGTAGTGTACGAGCAGTACTTC.

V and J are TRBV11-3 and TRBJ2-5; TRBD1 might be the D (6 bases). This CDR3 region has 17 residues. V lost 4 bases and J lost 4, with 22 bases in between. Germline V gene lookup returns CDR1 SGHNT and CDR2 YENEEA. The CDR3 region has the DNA TGTGCCAGCAGCTCAGGGCCCGATCAGGGGTGGAGAGAGACCCAGTACTTC. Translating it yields CASSSGPDQGWRETQYF.

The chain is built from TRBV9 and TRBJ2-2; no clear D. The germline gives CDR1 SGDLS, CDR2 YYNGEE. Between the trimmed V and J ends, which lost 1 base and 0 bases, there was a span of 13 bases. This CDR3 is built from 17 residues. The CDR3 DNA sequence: TGTGCCAGCAGCGTAACAGACGGTTTCTCGAACACCGGGGAGCTGTTTTTT. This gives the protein CASSVTDGFSNTGELFF.

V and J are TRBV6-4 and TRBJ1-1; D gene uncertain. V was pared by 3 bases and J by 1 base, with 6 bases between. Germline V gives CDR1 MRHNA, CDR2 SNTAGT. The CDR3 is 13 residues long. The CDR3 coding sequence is TGTGCCAGCAGTGAACGGGAGAACACTGAAGCTTTCTTT. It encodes CASSERENTEAFF.

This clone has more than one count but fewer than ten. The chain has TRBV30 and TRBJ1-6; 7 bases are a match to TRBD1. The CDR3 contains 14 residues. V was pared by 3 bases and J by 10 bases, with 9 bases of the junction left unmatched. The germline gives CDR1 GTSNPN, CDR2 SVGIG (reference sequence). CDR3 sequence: CAWRWGRGNSPLHF. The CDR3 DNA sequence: TGTGCCTGGAGATGGGGCAGGGGGAACTCACCCCTCCACTTT.